A selection of T cell receptor beta chains follows, all from one sample in a study of blood T cells in healthy people across ages. MiXCR, applied by TCRdb to the 5' RACE reads, yields one record per CDR3 protein. The table shows some 1.4 million distinct CDR3 sequences, with around 39% occurring only once. The specimen sequenced was blood. These receptors came from a woman under 30 in good health. Both conserved end residues are part of each CDR3. The order of the fields is CDR3 length, J gene, clone size, V gene, D gene, CDR3 protein, CDR3 DNA. The D gene is left open where the match is weak. Clone size is stated in some rows and not others, as once, few, many or a class when expanded.

16	TRBJ2-5	many	TRBV7-9	.	CASSSPLGVVRETQYF	TGTGCCAGCAGCTCCCCTCTGGGGGTGGTTAGAGAGACCCAGTACTTC
15	TRBJ2-7	few	TRBV10-3	.	CAISEAERATYEQYF	TGTGCCATCAGTGAGGCCGAACGGGCAACCTACGAGCAGTACTTC
13	TRBJ1-1	few	TRBV28	.	CASRAVDSAEAFF	TGTGCCAGCAGGGCGGTCGACTCAGCCGAAGCTTTCTTT
12	TRBJ1-2	few	TRBV29-1	.	CSVARASYGYTF	TGCAGCGTTGCCCGGGCAAGCTATGGCTACACCTTC
12	TRBJ2-7	few	TRBV19	.	CASSGGFNEQYF	TGTGCCAGTAGTGGCGGCTTCAATGAGCAGTACTTC
13	TRBJ2-1	.	TRBV9	.	CASSAGPGNEQFF	TGTGCCAGCAGCGCGGGCCCGGGGAATGAGCAGTTCTTC
18	TRBJ2-1	.	TRBV5-1	TRBD2	CASSLAGTSGSSYNEQFF	TGCGCCAGCAGCTTGGCCGGGACTAGCGGGAGCTCCTACAATGAGCAGTTCTTC
14	TRBJ2-1	.	TRBV3-1	.	CASSQVAGPNEQFF	TGTGCCAGCAGCCAAGTGGCAGGGCCCAATGAGCAGTTCTTC
19	TRBJ2-4	.	TRBV15	.	CATSRVRLTGATAKNIQYF	TGTGCCACCAGCAGAGTCAGGTTGACGGGAGCCACCGCCAAAAACATTCAGTACTTC
15	TRBJ1-1	.	TRBV4-1	.	CASSQTTVSGTEAFF	TGCGCCAGCAGCCAAACGACAGTTTCAGGCACTGAAGCTTTCTTT
17	TRBJ1-1	few	TRBV10-3	TRBD1	CAISESHSGGMNTEAFF	TGTGCCATCAGTGAGTCTCATTCAGGGGGTATGAACACTGAAGCTTTCTTT
17	TRBJ2-7	few	TRBV6-2/TRBV6-3	.	CASCCHLSAPALYEQYF	TGTGCCAGCTGTTGTCACCTGTCGGCCCCAGCACTCTACGAGCAGTACTTC
13	TRBJ2-3	few	TRBV3-1	.	CATGGGRIDTQYF	TGTGCCACCGGGGGCGGGAGAATAGATACGCAGTATTTT
17	TRBJ2-4	.	TRBV2	.	CASSAPGGAGAKNIQYF	TGTGCCAGCAGTGCACCTGGCGGGGCTGGAGCCAAAAACATTCAGTACTTC
16	TRBJ2-7	.	TRBV6-1	TRBD2	CASSGASGALRNEQYF	TGTGCCAGCAGTGGGGCTAGCGGGGCGCTAAGAAACGAGCAGTACTTC
17	TRBJ1-1	.	TRBV7-2	.	CASSLSPRGGPNTEAFF	TGTGCCAGCAGTCTATCCCCGCGTGGGGGCCCGAACACTGAAGCTTTCTTT
12	TRBJ1-2	few	TRBV28	TRBD1	CASKGQGSGYTF	TGTGCCAGCAAGGGACAGGGAAGTGGCTACACCTTC
15	TRBJ1-1	.	TRBV25-1	.	CASSARGGGSTEAFF	TGTGCCAGCAGTGCCCGCGGGGGGGGGAGCACTGAAGCTTTCTTT
17	TRBJ1-1	few	TRBV6-1	TRBD1	CASILLRDRGLITEAFF	TGTGCCAGCATCCTACTACGGGACAGGGGGCTGATCACTGAAGCTTTCTTT
13	TRBJ1-1	.	TRBV29-1	.	CSVRQLMNTEAFF	TGCAGCGTTAGACAGCTTATGAACACTGAAGCTTTCTTT
16	TRBJ2-5	few	TRBV27	TRBD2	CASSFNGGAYPETQYF	TGTGCCAGCAGTTTTAACGGGGGGGCCTATCCAGAGACCCAGTACTTC
16	TRBJ2-7	few	TRBV2	TRBD1	CASSEQDPGQTNEQYF	TGTGCCAGCAGTGAACAGGATCCGGGACAGACAAACGAGCAGTACTTC
16	TRBJ2-3	once	TRBV28	TRBD2	CASGSLAGQRGDTQYF	TGTGCCAGCGGTTCCTTAGCGGGGCAACGGGGAGATACGCAGTATTTT
20	TRBJ2-1	many	TRBV4-1	TRBD1	CASSQEPGTGGREFYNEQFF	TGCGCCAGCAGCCAAGAACCGGGGACAGGGGGCCGTGAATTCTACAATGAGCAGTTCTTC
15	TRBJ2-7	few	TRBV2	TRBD1	CASRGTGAAVDEQYF	TGTGCCAGCAGAGGGACAGGGGCCGCCGTGGACGAGCAGTACTTC
18	TRBJ2-1	.	TRBV20-1	TRBD2	CSARDRRTLGLAGYEQFF	TGCAGTGCTAGAGATCGTCGAACCCTGGGACTAGCGGGCTATGAGCAGTTCTTC
15	TRBJ2-5	.	TRBV11-2	TRBD2	CASSLGLAAGETQYF	TGTGCCAGCAGCTTAGGACTAGCGGCTGGAGAGACCCAGTACTTC
17	TRBJ2-7	.	TRBV4-2	.	CASSQSDAAEIAYEQYF	TGTGCCAGCAGCCAATCAGATGCCGCCGAAATTGCTTACGAGCAGTACTTC
17	TRBJ2-1	.	TRBV20-1	.	CSAKGGASPNSYNEQFF	TGCAGTGCGAAAGGGGGGGCCAGCCCGAACTCCTACAATGAGCAGTTCTTC
14	TRBJ2-3	.	TRBV19	.	CASQAGRFTDTQYF	TGTGCCAGCCAGGCGGGGCGGTTCACAGATACGCAGTATTTT
14	TRBJ2-1	.	TRBV20-1	TRBD2	CSARPGGGYNEQFF	TGCAGTGCTAGGCCTGGGGGGGGTTACAATGAGCAGTTCTTC
13	TRBJ2-2	few	TRBV11-2	TRBD1	CASSATGGGELFF	TGTGCCAGCAGCGCTACAGGGGGCGGGGAGCTGTTTTTT
19	TRBJ2-4	few	TRBV4-1	TRBD2	CASSSRLAGTILAKNIQYF	TGCGCCAGCAGCTCCCGACTAGCGGGCACGATCTTAGCCAAAAACATTCAGTACTTC
17	TRBJ2-1	.	TRBV2	TRBD2	CASSDPNSGGPNNEQFF	TGTGCCAGCAGTGACCCGAATAGCGGGGGGCCCAACAATGAGCAGTTCTTC
16	TRBJ1-2	.	TRBV20-1	.	CSARDFDKQTNYGYTF	TGCAGTGCTAGAGATTTCGATAAGCAGACTAACTATGGCTACACCTTC
12	TRBJ1-2	.	TRBV6-2/TRBV6-3	.	CASSQPINGYTF	TGTGCCAGCAGTCAGCCCATCAATGGCTACACCTTC
13	TRBJ2-1	many	TRBV29-1	TRBD1	CSVGGQDWNEQFF	TGCAGCGTTGGCGGACAGGATTGGAATGAGCAGTTCTTC
13	TRBJ2-3	.	TRBV4-2	.	CASNQRGTDTQYF	TGTGCCAGCAACCAAAGAGGCACAGATACGCAGTATTTT
15	TRBJ2-5	once	TRBV10-3	TRBD2	CASSVGTSGGGTQYF	TGTGCTTCATCAGTAGGGACTAGCGGGGGGGGGACCCAGTACTTC
13	TRBJ1-4	.	TRBV28	.	CASSSPGREKLFF	TGTGCCAGCAGTTCCCCGGGGAGGGAAAAACTGTTTTTT
17	TRBJ2-3	few	TRBV21-1	.	CASSNSSLADHTDTQYF	TGTGCCAGCAGCAATTCGTCCCTAGCGGATCACACAGATACGCAGTATTTT
15	TRBJ1-2	few	TRBV12-3/TRBV12-4	TRBD1	CASRLSGGIHYGYTF	TGTGCCAGCAGACTCTCAGGGGGCATTCATTATGGCTACACCTTC
14	TRBJ2-3	few	TRBV20-1	.	CSASEWVLLDTQYF	TGCAGTGCTAGTGAGTGGGTTCTGCTAGATACGCAGTATTTT
12	TRBJ1-5	few	TRBV7-9	.	CASSSRGQPQHF	TGTGCCAGCAGCTCCAGAGGTCAGCCCCAGCATTTT
16	TRBJ2-1	many	TRBV4-2	.	CASSQDGRGSYNEQFF	TGTGCCAGCAGCCAAGATGGGCGGGGATCCTACAATGAGCAGTTCTTC
21	TRBJ2-7	once	TRBV6-5	TRBD2	CASSYSSDPLGDGRSLGEQYF	TGTGCCAGCAGTTACTCGTCAGATCCCCTTGGGGACGGGAGGTCCTTAGGGGAGCAGTACTTC
11	TRBJ2-5	.	TRBV29-1	.	CSMWTGETQYF	TGCAGCATGTGGACCGGAGAGACCCAGTACTTC
13	TRBJ2-4	many	TRBV29-1	TRBD1	CSVQPNRGDIQYF	TGCAGCGTCCAACCTAACAGGGGGGACATTCAGTACTTC
13	TRBJ2-7	.	TRBV20-1	TRBD2	CSTREGSYNEQYF	TGCAGTACTAGGGAGGGTTCCTACAATGAGCAGTACTTC
14	TRBJ1-2	.	TRBV6-6	TRBD1	CASSLSTGRYGYTF	TGTGCCAGCAGTTTGTCGACAGGGCGGTATGGCTACACCTTC
12	TRBJ1-1	few	TRBV7-9	TRBD1	CASARGFTEAFF	TGTGCCAGCGCCAGGGGGTTCACTGAAGCTTTCTTT
15	TRBJ2-4	.	TRBV12-3/TRBV12-4	.	CASSPYEEVKNIQYF	TGTGCCAGCAGTCCCTACGAGGAAGTCAAAAACATTCAGTACTTC
15	TRBJ1-2	.	TRBV14	TRBD1	CASSQDQGGSYGYTF	TGTGCCAGCAGCCAAGATCAGGGGGGGAGCTATGGCTACACCTTC
14	TRBJ1-4	.	TRBV28	.	CASSHQDSYEKLFF	TGTGCCAGCAGTCACCAGGACAGCTATGAAAAACTGTTTTTT
14	TRBJ1-1	few	TRBV6-6	.	CASRESYRDTEAFF	TGTGCCAGCAGGGAGTCCTACCGGGACACTGAAGCTTTCTTT
16	TRBJ2-3	.	TRBV2	TRBD2	CASSPLAGGTTDTQYF	TGTGCCAGCAGTCCCCTAGCGGGAGGAACCACAGATACGCAGTATTTT
14	TRBJ2-1	few	TRBV12-3/TRBV12-4	TRBD2	CAGAVGGGYNEQFF	TGTGCCGGCGCGGTGGGCGGGGGTTACAATGAGCAGTTCTTC